The T cell receptor beta chain under discussion was sequenced for a study of T cell responses to AZD1222 COVID-19 vaccine (dated by TCRdb to the early 2020s). Background on the whole study: AZD1222 recipients with second doses at about 4 weeks or about 12 weeks were pooled, because spike-specific TCR depth and breadth did not differ between schedules. TCR sequencing was performed for 230 to 250 trial participants, of whom 207 were given two doses of AZD1222 and around 25 were given two doses of MenACWY control vaccine. Trial participants were enrolled by age into 18-55, 56-69 and 70-plus year subgroups, with about 150, 28 and 57 TCR-sequenced participants respectively. Findings and caveats that apply to the study as a whole: Participants were mostly white British and included more females than males, and it was suggested by the authors that clonal diversity may have been underestimated. In the small 56-69-year group, the increase in depth fell short of significance, most likely because of low power. CD4 TCRs associated with the vaccine covered the entire spike protein, and the dominant responses were in regions 160-218 and 743-854. Spike-specific TCR breadth and depth rose significantly after two AZD1222 doses compared with day 0 and with MenACWY recipients. Conclusions about previously exposed vaccinees were limited because only a handful of AZD1222 recipients were SARS-CoV-2 seropositive at baseline. Because no samples from the day 14 peak response were available, repertoires could be characterized only after the peak T cell response. Reportedly, close to half of the unique spike-specific TCRs recognized epitopes lying outside the regions that are mutated in the B.1.351 and B.1.1.7 variants.

Comment on this clone: It lacks a known antigen. Base qualities are missing; no much larger clone stands one base away.

Explained via the paper, the time point label denotes: baseline before first vaccination. Vaccinee samples were obtained from the UK trials COV001 and COV002, which included a single-blind randomized controlled phase 2/3 trial of AZD1222 (ChAdOx1 nCoV-19) in healthy adults. Trial participant PBMC samples were collected at day 0 and day 28 after the second dose for TCRbeta chain sequencing. From a lookup of the germline V gene (reference sequence), CDR1 and CDR2 are SGHNT and YYREEE. From its cysteine to its phenylalanine, the CDR3 spans 16 amino acids. The only DNA kept is the CDR3, 48 bases in frame from the first base. V is cut back by 2 bases and J by 0 bases, with 4 bases in the junction unmatched. The CDR3 regions of human TCRbeta chains were subjected to immunosequencing. The original pipeline was this. Repertoire TCRs were checked for matches against a reference library of SARS-CoV-2-specific TCRs that had been generated using the MIRA antigen-specificity platform. Breadth was defined as the fraction of unique TCRs that were SARS-CoV-2-associated, and depth was defined as the fraction of total T cells that were SARS-CoV-2-associated. Using the MIRA data, each spike-specific TCR was mapped to the spike region that the TCR reacts to and placed in a CD4 or CD8 class. Log10-transformed breadth and depth values were compared by one-way ANOVA with Sidak's multiple comparisons tests. TCRdb provides this immuneACCESS table in a form limited to in-frame rearrangements. Some clones are lacking; in checked studies, under half of them reflect an unresolved V gene, and why the rest are absent is not known. That table supplies the V and J calls and clone size; D and trimming were determined from the DNA. Present in this sample are around 80,000 clones, about 82% of which were seen just once. The ten largest clonotypes hold roughly 8.7% of the sample.

The sample was peripheral blood, taken on day 0 of AZD1222 vaccination. The sequence links TRBV5-4 to TRBJ1-3; TRBD1 aligns with 8 central bases. The clonotype comes from an adult in good health. The nucleotides read TGTGCCAGCAGCTTTGGACAGGGAAGCTCTGGAAACACCATATATTTT. Translated, it gives CASSFGQGSSGNTIYF.